The clone carrying this TCR beta chain came up many times. Its cognate antigen is unknown. The data were obtained in a study of T cells in Graves' hyperthyroidism and ophthalmopathy. V gave up 5 bases and J gave up 2 bases, with 10 bases separating them. This CDR3 spans 13 amino acids. CDR1 LNHDA and CDR2 SQIVND come from the germline V gene (reference sequence). Whole-study findings and limits: For ophthalmopathy, model prediction preceded onset by a median around 7 months.

Amplification of TCR beta CDR3 regions used RNA as the template. The TCR CDR3 first-round RT-PCR relied on the HTBI primer set. TCRdb independently ran MiXCR on the multiplex PCR reads; one entry per CDR3 protein. Seen here are about 270,000 distinct CDR3 sequences, approximately 25% observed once, and the top ten hold approximately 32%. The specimen was blood. The chain couples TRBV19 to TRBJ2-7; possible D gene TRBD2, 5 bases. The receptor was derived from a woman in her thirties or forties with Graves' ophthalmopathy. Here the CDR3 reads CASSRSEAYEQYF. In DNA, the CDR3 is TGTGCCAGTAGTCGGTCGGAGGCCTACGAGCAGTACTTC. Variable domain in full (rest from reference TRBV19 and TRBJ2-7): DGGITQSPKYLFRKEGQNVTLSCEQNLNHDAMYWYRQDPGQGLRLIYYSQIVNDFQKGDIAEGYSVSREKKESFPLTVTSAQKNPTAFYLCASSRSEAYEQYFGPGTRLTVT.